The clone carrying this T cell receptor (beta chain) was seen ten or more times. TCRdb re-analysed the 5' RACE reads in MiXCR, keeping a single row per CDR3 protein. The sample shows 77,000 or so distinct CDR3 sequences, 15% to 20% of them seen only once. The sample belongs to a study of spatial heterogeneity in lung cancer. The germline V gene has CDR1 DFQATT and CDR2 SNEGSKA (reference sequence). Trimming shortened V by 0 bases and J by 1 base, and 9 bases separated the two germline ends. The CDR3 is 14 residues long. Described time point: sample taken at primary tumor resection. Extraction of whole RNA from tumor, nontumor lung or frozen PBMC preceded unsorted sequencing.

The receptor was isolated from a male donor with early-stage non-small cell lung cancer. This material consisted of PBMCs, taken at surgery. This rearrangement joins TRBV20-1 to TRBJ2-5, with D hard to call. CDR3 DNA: TGCAGTGCTAGAGAAACCAACAGCCAAGAGACCCAGTACTTC. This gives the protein CSARETNSQETQYF.